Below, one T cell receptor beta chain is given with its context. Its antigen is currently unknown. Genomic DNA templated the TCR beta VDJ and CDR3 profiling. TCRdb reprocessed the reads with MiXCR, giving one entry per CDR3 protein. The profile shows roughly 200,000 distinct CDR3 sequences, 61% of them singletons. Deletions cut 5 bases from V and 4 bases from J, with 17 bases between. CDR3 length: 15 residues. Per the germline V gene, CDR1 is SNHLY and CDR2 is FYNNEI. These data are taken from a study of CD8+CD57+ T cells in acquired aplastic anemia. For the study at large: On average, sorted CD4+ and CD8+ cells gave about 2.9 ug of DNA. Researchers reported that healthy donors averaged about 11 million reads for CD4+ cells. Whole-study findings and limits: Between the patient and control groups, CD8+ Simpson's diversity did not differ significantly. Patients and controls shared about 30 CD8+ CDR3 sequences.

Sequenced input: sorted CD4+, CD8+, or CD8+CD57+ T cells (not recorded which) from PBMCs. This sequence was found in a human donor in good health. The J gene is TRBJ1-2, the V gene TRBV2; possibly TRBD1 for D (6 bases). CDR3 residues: CASSKEGGQSYGYTF. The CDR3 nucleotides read TGTGCCAGCAGTAAAGAGGGGGGCCAGAGCTATGGCTACACCTTC.